The T cell receptor beta chain described here comes from a study of T cell responses to AZD1222 COVID-19 vaccine. Study-wide findings and caveats: None of the repertoires were sampled until the peak T cell response had passed. The study reported that nearly half of spike-specific TCRs target unmutated variant regions.

Of note for this clone: The antigen remains unidentified.

CDR3 size: 12 residues. Trimming took 7 bases from V and 5 from J, leaving 11 bases between them. CDR1 and CDR2 from the germline V gene are SGHDN and FVKESK. Generated by immunoSEQ multiplex PCR, the TCRdb table keeps only in-frame clones and is missing some. In the table there are 78,000 or so clones, 70% to 90% of which are singletons. The TCR was taken from an adult in good health. This specimen consisted of peripheral blood, obtained on day 0 of AZD1222 vaccination. The V call is TRBV14, the J call TRBJ2-5, with a possible D match to TRBD1 (6 bases). In nucleotides, the CDR3 is TGTGCCAGCACTAATGGGGGCGAGACCCAGTACTTC. Its protein product is CASTNGGETQYF.